This is a list of T cell receptor beta chains from one sample in a study of blood T cell repertoires in COVID-19. Clones were read by immunoSEQ multiplex PCR, and TCRdb kept only the in-frame ones, dropping some. The repertoire has under 250,000 clones, 70% to 85% of them found once; the top ten carry under 15%. Sequenced material: peripheral blood. These receptors were collected from a human donor in a cohort sampled during active COVID-19. CDR3s include the opening cysteine and the closing phenylalanine or tryptophan. The D gene is left open where the match is weak. The size of a clone is reported for some rows only, either as once, few or many, or as a class for expanded clones.

D gene	V gene	J gene	clone size	CDR3 DNA	CDR3 protein
TRBD2	TRBV27	TRBJ2-1	once	TGTGCCAGTATCCCGGGACTAGGCAGACATGAGCAGTTCTTC	CASIPGLGRHEQFF
TRBD2	TRBV11-2	TRBJ2-7	-	TGTGCCAGCAGCCCTTTAAGCGGGAGAGGTATCTACGAGCAGTACTTC	CASSPLSGRGIYEQYF
TRBD1	TRBV23-1	TRBJ2-5	-	TGCGCCAGCAGTCAAAGGGGAACCCGGACAGGGCCGCAAGAGACCCAGTACTTC	CASSQRGTRTGPQETQYF
-	TRBV19	TRBJ1-2	-	TGTGCCAGCCGGAGGACTGGACCGACTAACTATGGCTACACCTTC	CASRRTGPTNYGYTF
TRBD2	TRBV13	TRBJ2-7	-	TGTGCCAGCAGTCCTACTAGCGGGAGGTCCTCCTACGAGCAGTACTTC	CASSPTSGRSSYEQYF
TRBD2	TRBV18	TRBJ2-1	-	TGTGCCAGCTCACCAGATCTAGCGGGAGGGTTGAATGAGCAGTTCTTC	CASSPDLAGGLNEQFF
TRBD2	TRBV3-1/TRBV3-2	TRBJ2-7	-	TGTGCCAGCAGCAAACTAGCGGCCTACGAGCAGTACTTC	CASSKLAAYEQYF
-	TRBV7-9	TRBJ2-2	-	TGTGCCAGCAGCTTAGCACAGAACACCGGGGAGCTGTTTTTT	CASSLAQNTGELFF
TRBD2	TRBV19	TRBJ2-1	-	TGTGCCAGTAGTACATCGCTGACTAGCGGCTACAATGAGCAGTTCTTC	CASSTSLTSGYNEQFF
TRBD2	TRBV9	TRBJ2-1	once	TGTGCCAGCAGCGTAGTGGGGACTAGCGGGAGTACCAATGAGCAGTTCTTC	CASSVVGTSGSTNEQFF
TRBD2	TRBV5-4	TRBJ2-2	once	TGTGCCAGCAGCTTGGCCCTTGCGGGGGGTCTCACCGGGGAGCTGTTTTTT	CASSLALAGGLTGELFF
TRBD2	TRBV6-1	TRBJ2-5	-	TGTGCCAGCAGTGAAGCGAGACTAGCGGGGACCCAGTACTTC	CASSEARLAGTQYF
-	TRBV6-5	TRBJ1-1	-	TGTGCCAGCAGTCAGAGCTTTCCGGAGGCGTCTGAAGCTTTCTTT	CASSQSFPEASEAFF
TRBD1	TRBV7-8	TRBJ1-4	-	TGTGCCAGCAGCCCCAGACAGGGGGCGCGTGAAAAACTGTTTTTT	CASSPRQGAREKLFF
-	TRBV5-4	TRBJ2-7	-	TGTGCCAGCAGCCCAACAGGGTTCCACGAGCAGTACTTC	CASSPTGFHEQYF
-	TRBV10-2	TRBJ2-3	-	TGCGCCAGCAGTGGCAGTCTGAATACGCAGTATTTT	CASSGSLNTQYF
TRBD1	TRBV28	TRBJ2-1	-	TGTGCCAGTACGAACAGGGGGTATTACAATGAGCAGTTCTTC	CASTNRGYYNEQFF
TRBD2	TRBV27	TRBJ2-7	few	TGTGCCAGCAGTTTCGGGGCTAGCGGGAGTTACGAGCAGTACTTC	CASSFGASGSYEQYF
TRBD1	TRBV24-1	TRBJ2-2	-	TGTGCCACCAGTGACGGGGACAGGGGAACCGGGGAGCTGTTTTTT	CATSDGDRGTGELFF
-	TRBV28	TRBJ1-1	-	TGTGCCAGCAGTCCAGGGGTGGCGGGCACTGAAGCTTTCTTT	CASSPGVAGTEAFF
TRBD1	TRBV2	TRBJ1-5	-	TGTGCCAGCAGTGAGACAGGGGGCCATCAGCCCCAGCATTTT	CASSETGGHQPQHF
-	TRBV19	TRBJ2-1	-	TGTGCCAGTAGTATCACAGGGAATTGGGTCAATGAGCAGTTCTTC	CASSITGNWVNEQFF
TRBD2	TRBV7-9	TRBJ2-3	-	TGTGCCAGCAGCTCAGCCAACTGGTGGGGTAGCGGGAACACAGATACGCAGTATTTT	CASSSANWWGSGNTDTQYF
-	TRBV7-2	TRBJ2-1	-	TGTGCCAGCAGCTTAGCTGAGGGCGGTCGATTCTACAATGAGCAGTTCTTC	CASSLAEGGRFYNEQFF
TRBD2	TRBV27	TRBJ2-3	-	TGTGCCAGCAGTTTAAGGGAGGGGCTCACAGATACGCAGTATTTT	CASSLREGLTDTQYF
-	TRBV7-2	TRBJ1-2	-	TGTGCCAGCAGCTTAGCAGGGGCTCGCGGCTATGGCTACACCTTC	CASSLAGARGYGYTF
TRBD2	TRBV14	TRBJ2-1	-	TGTGCCAGCAGCCCGCGAGCGGGGGCGGTTTACAATGAGCAGTTCTTC	CASSPRAGAVYNEQFF
-	TRBV27	TRBJ2-1	-	TGTGCCAGCAGTTTGTCAGGGGCCTACAATGAGCAGTTCTTC	CASSLSGAYNEQFF
TRBD1	TRBV7-2	TRBJ1-6	-	TGTGCCAGCAGCTCCCGGGACAGGGGAGTCTCACCCCTCCACTTT	CASSSRDRGVSPLHF
-	TRBV3-1/TRBV3-2	TRBJ2-1	once	TGTGCCAGCAGCCAGACGCCGGGTGAGCAGTTCTTC	CASSQTPGEQFF
-	TRBV28	TRBJ2-3	-	TGTGCCAGCAGTTCTTTTACAGATACGCAGTATTTT	CASSSFTDTQYF
-	TRBV11-2	TRBJ2-7	few	TGTGCCAGCAGCTTAAAAGGAGCTCCCTACGAGCAGTACTTC	CASSLKGAPYEQYF
-	TRBV2	TRBJ1-6	-	TGTGCCAGCAGTAACTCACCCCTTAGTTCACCCCTCCACTTT	CASSNSPLSSPLHF
TRBD2	TRBV2	TRBJ2-7	-	TGTGCCAGCATCGGCGGGAGGTCGTCCTACGAGCAGTACTTC	CASIGGRSSYEQYF
-	TRBV7-8	TRBJ1-6	once	TGTGCCAGCAGCGCCGGAGGGGCTCATTCACCCCTCCACTTT	CASSAGGAHSPLHF
TRBD1	TRBV29-1	TRBJ1-1	-	TGCAGCGTTGAGCGTAGGGGGACAGGGGAATGGGCTTTCTTT	CSVERRGTGEWAFF
-	TRBV29-1	TRBJ2-1	-	TGCAGCTTCCCTTCAGGGGCTCTCTCCTACAATGAGCAGTTCTTC	CSFPSGALSYNEQFF
-	TRBV28	TRBJ2-2	-	TGTGCCAGCATCCCTGGCGGTCCGGTCGGGGAGCTGTTTTTT	CASIPGGPVGELFF
-	TRBV10-2	TRBJ1-2	few	TGCGCCAGCAGTGAGTCAAACAGGGCTATTAACTATGGCTACACCTTC	CASSESNRAINYGYTF
-	TRBV5-1	TRBJ1-5	-	TGCGCCAGCAGTCCGGGACTAAGCAATCAGCCCCAGCATTTT	CASSPGLSNQPQHF